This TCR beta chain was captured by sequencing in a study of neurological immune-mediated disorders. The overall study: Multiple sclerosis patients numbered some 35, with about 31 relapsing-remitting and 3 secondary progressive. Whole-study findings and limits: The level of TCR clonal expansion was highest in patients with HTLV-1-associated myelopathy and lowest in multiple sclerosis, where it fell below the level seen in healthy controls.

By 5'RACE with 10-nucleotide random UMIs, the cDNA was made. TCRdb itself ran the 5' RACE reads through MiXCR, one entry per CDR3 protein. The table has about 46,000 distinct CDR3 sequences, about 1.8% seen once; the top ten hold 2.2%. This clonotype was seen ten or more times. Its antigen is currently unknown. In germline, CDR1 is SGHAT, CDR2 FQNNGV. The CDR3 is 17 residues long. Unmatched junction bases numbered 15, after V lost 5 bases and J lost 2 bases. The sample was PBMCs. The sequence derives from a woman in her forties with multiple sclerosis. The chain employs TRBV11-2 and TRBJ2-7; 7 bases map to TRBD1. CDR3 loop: CASSPWTGDLNPYEQYF. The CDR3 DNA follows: TGTGCCAGCAGCCCGTGGACAGGCGATTTAAACCCCTACGAGCAGTACTTC.